In its sample, the clone carrying this TCR beta chain was seen once. The data belong to a study of blood T cell repertoires in COVID-19. The wider study: PBMCs, B-cell-depleted T cells, or T cells were the source of the cDNA or gDNA that made up the material.

V was pared by 2 bases and J by 0 bases, with 20 bases between. The length of the CDR3 is 19 residues. Germline V gene lookup returns CDR1 GTSNPN and CDR2 SVGIG (reference sequence). Some clones are missing from TCRdb's copy, which holds only in-frame ones; the method was immunoSEQ multiplex PCR. The data contain some 270,000 clones, about four fifths of them seen just once; the ten biggest clones take up less than 20%. The receptor was derived from a person aged 70 to 85 with COVID-19, enrolled during active disease. The source material was peripheral blood. The chain recombines TRBV30 with TRBJ2-6; TRBD2 is a possible D gene (6 bases). The CDR3 protein is CAWSSGAGPFISGANVLTF. The CDR3 DNA follows: TGTGCCTGGAGTTCGGGAGCGGGCCCCTTCATCTCTGGGGCCAACGTCCTGACTTTC.